The 14 T cell receptor beta chains below all came from one sample that was sequenced in a study of cytomegalovirus exposure and HLA in healthy donors. Sequenced by immunoSEQ multiplex PCR; TCRdb stores in-frame clones only, minus some. The sample consists of about 68,000 clones, around 95% of them appearing once. Source material: PBMCs. The receptors shown here come from a man aged 18 to 29 in good health and CMV-seronegative.

The CDR3 region has the DNA TGTGCCAGCAGCTTCGACAGGGTGAACACTGAAGCTTTCTTT. As protein: CASSFDRVNTEAFF. The chain carries TRBV7-2 and TRBJ1-1, with 7 bases aligning to TRBD1. Germline values: CDR1 SGHTA, CDR2 FQGNSA. Unmatched junction bases numbered 1, after V lost 3 bases and J lost 0 bases. This CDR3 has 14 residues. The whole variable domain, filled in from reference TRBV7-2 and TRBJ1-1, reads GAGVSQSPSNKVTEKGKDVELRCDPISGHTALYWYRQSLGQGLEFLIYFQGNSAPDKSGLPSDRFSAERTGGSVSTLTIQRTQQEDSAVYLCASSFDRVNTEAFFGQGTRLTVV.

This clone was counted a single time. The chain carries TRBV6-1 and TRBJ2-7; D might be TRBD2 (6 bases). The germline V and J ends were trimmed by 3 bases and 3 bases, with 18 bases remaining between them. Germline CDR1 is MNHNS and CDR2 is SASEGT. The CDR3 covers 16 residues. The CDR3 loop reads CASSDPGAGVFYEQYF. As DNA, the CDR3 is TGTGCCAGCAGTGACCCCGGAGCGGGCGTTTTCTACGAGCAGTACTTC.

This clone was counted only a few times. The same CDR3 is also encoded by other DNA sequences in this sample. V gene TRBV5-1 combines with J gene TRBJ2-3, with D perhaps TRBD1 (6 bases). CDR1 is SGHRS and CDR2 is YFSETQ in the germline V gene. This CDR3 region has 14 residues. Trimming pared 4 bases from V and 4 bases from J, leaving 13 bases between. CDR3 DNA: TGCGCCAGCAGCCCGGGACAAGTTGCAGATACGCAGTATTTT. Encoded protein: CASSPGQVADTQYF.

The chain uses TRBV7-9 and TRBJ2-7; TRBD1 aligns across 11 bases. Germline V CDR1 and CDR2: SEHNR, FQNEAQ (reference sequence). The ends lost 4 bases at V and 7 bases at J; junction bases unmatched: 6. There are 14 residues in the CDR3. Here the CDR3 reads CASSSGQGAEEQYF. The DNA for the CDR3 is TGTGCCAGCAGCTCCGGACAGGGGGCAGAAGAGCAGTACTTC.

This clone was observed once. The V and J genes are TRBV28 and TRBJ2-3; D gene uncertain. Germline V gives CDR1 MDHEN, CDR2 SYDVKM. V was trimmed by 3 bases and J by 2 bases, leaving 18 bases between them. This CDR3 has 17 amino acids. The CDR3 loop reads CASSFVVIDTSTDTQYF. CDR3 DNA sequence: TGTGCCAGCAGTTTTGTCGTTATTGACACTTCCACAGATACGCAGTATTTT.

The chain combines TRBV9 with TRBJ2-7; 7 bases align to TRBD1. This CDR3 region has 17 residues. J gave up 3 bases and V 2 bases, and 14 bases lay outside the gene matches. In germline, CDR1 is SGDLS, CDR2 YYNGEE. This chain's CDR3 is CASSVEDTGVVNYEQYF. In nucleotides, the CDR3 is TGTGCCAGCAGCGTCGAAGATACAGGGGTGGTCAACTACGAGCAGTACTTC.

The rearrangement uses TRBV2 and TRBJ1-1, with D tentatively TRBD1 (6 bases). The CDR3 is 14 residues long. With 0 bases removed from V and 5 bases from J, the gap between germline ends came to 10 bases. The germline V gene encodes CDR1 SNHLY and CDR2 FYNNEI. CDR3: CASSEAGASTEAFF. The DNA for the CDR3 is TGTGCCAGCAGTGAAGCGGGGGCTTCTACTGAAGCTTTCTTT.

J is TRBJ2-3 and V is TRBV7-9, with 8 bases matching TRBD1. V was pared by 5 bases and J by 0 bases, with 10 bases of the junction left unmatched. The germline gives CDR1 SEHNR, CDR2 FQNEAQ (reference sequence). The CDR3 has 17 residues. CDR3 loop: CASSPGQAMPSTDTQYF. The CDR3 bases are TGTGCCAGCAGCCCGGGACAGGCCATGCCTAGCACAGATACGCAGTATTTT.

The V gene is TRBV5-6, the J gene TRBJ1-1, with a tentative D call TRBD1 (5 bases). CDR1 SGHDT and CDR2 YYEEEE come from the germline V gene. Trimming took 4 bases from V and 2 from J, leaving 15 bases between them. The CDR3 runs 15 residues. The CDR3 DNA is TGTGCCAGCAGCACCCGACAGTCGGTTAACACTGAAGCTTTCTTT. It yields the protein CASSTRQSVNTEAFF.

The rearrangement links TRBV2 to TRBJ1-4; D remains ambiguous. V lost 7 bases and J lost 0, with 9 bases in between. CDR1 and CDR2 (germline): SNHLY, FYNNEI. The CDR3 has 14 amino acids. The CDR3: CASTPSATNEKLFF. The CDR3 DNA follows: TGTGCCAGCACCCCTTCTGCAACTAATGAAAAACTGTTTTTT.

This chain uses TRBV19 with TRBJ1-1, with 8 positions matching TRBD1. The CDR3 covers 14 residues. V lost 8 bases, J lost 2 bases, and 7 bases stayed unmatched. CDR1 and CDR2 (germline): LNHDA, SQIVND (reference sequence). CDR3 sequence: CASADRGENTEAFF. The CDR3 nucleotides read TGTGCCAGTGCTGACAGGGGTGAAAACACTGAAGCTTTCTTT.

The V gene is TRBV29-1, the J gene TRBJ1-1, with D tentatively TRBD1 (6 bases). The CDR3 extends over 11 amino acids. V lost 7 bases, J lost 4 bases, and 10 bases lay in between. Germline CDR1 and CDR2: SQVTM and ANQGSEA. The CDR3, as DNA: TGCAGCGGACAGGCCCCCACTGAAGCTTTCTTT. Its protein is CSGQAPTEAFF. The whole variable domain, remainder taken from reference TRBV29-1 and TRBJ1-1, is SAVISQKPSRDICQRGTSLTIQCQVDSQVTMMFWYRQQPGQSLTLIATANQGSEATYESGFVIDKFPISRPNLTFSTLTVSNMSPEDSSIYLCSGQAPTEAFFGQGTRLTVV.

This chain uses TRBV5-6 with TRBJ2-6, with a possible D match to TRBD1 (6 bases). The ends were cut back, 0 bases at V and 3 bases at J, with 16 bases in the middle. The CDR3 spans 18 residues. In germline, CDR1 is SGHDT, CDR2 YYEEEE. For the CDR3, the DNA is TGTGCCAGCAGCTTGGCGGGACAAGGGATTTATGGGGCCAACGTCCTGACTTTC. This sequence encodes CASSLAGQGIYGANVLTF. The full variable domain, its missing parts supplied by reference TRBV5-6 and TRBJ2-6, is DAGVTQSPTHLIKTRGQQVTLRCSPKSGHDTVSWYQQALGQGPQFIFQYYEEEERQRGNFPDRFSGHQFPNYSSELNVNALLLGDSALYLCASSLAGQGIYGANVLTFGAGSRLTVL.

This chain connects TRBV7-8 to TRBJ1-5; possible D gene TRBD1, 5 bases. The CDR3 consists of 15 residues. V was trimmed by 5 bases and J by 6 bases, leaving 17 bases between them. CDR1 SGHVS and CDR2 FQNEAQ come from the germline V gene. The CDR3 region is CASSAGSGGGQPQHF. Written as DNA, the CDR3 is TGTGCCAGCAGCGCGGGGTCCGGGGGGGGTCAGCCCCAGCATTTT.